The clone carrying this T cell receptor (beta chain) was observed a few times. The antigen remains undetermined. The record originates from a study of response to subunit inactivated influenza vaccine. TCRdb fed the RT-PCR reads into MiXCR, producing one record per CDR3 protein. In the table there are around 710,000 distinct CDR3 sequences, around 13% of which are singletons. Overall study results and limits: There was a suggestion from the authors that each seasonal influenza vaccination recruits few new T cells.

The CDR3 contains 12 residues. CDR1 and CDR2 from the germline V gene are SQVTM and ANQGSEA. The junction had 4 bases not matched to a gene; V was cut back by 6 bases and J by 2 bases. The source is a man in his forties or fifties who received an inactivated influenza vaccine. The chain employs TRBV29-1 and TRBJ2-7; 7 positions match TRBD1. Specimen: PBMCs from blood, collected less than 15 days before vaccination. The CDR3 loop reads CSVATGTYEQYF. CDR3 coding DNA: TGCAGCGTAGCGACAGGGACCTACGAGCAGTACTTC.